This is a list of T cell receptor beta chains from one sample in a study of blood T cells in healthy people across ages. Using its own MiXCR run on the 5' RACE reads, TCRdb lists one record per CDR3 protein. The data contain over 550,000 distinct CDR3 sequences, about 30% of them seen just once; the ten biggest clones take up roughly 14%. Input material: blood. Receptors were obtained from an elderly woman in good health. Each CDR3 is given with its conserved first and last residue. The order of the fields is clone size, D gene, V gene, J gene, CDR3 protein, CDR3 DNA. D genes are given only for firm matches. Clone size is given for some rows only: seen once, a few or many times, or a class if the clone is expanded.

size: few
D: TRBD2
V: TRBV7-6
J: TRBJ2-7
CDR3: CASSLGEGLPYEQYF
DNA: TGTGCCAGCAGCTTAGGGGAGGGACTACCCTACGAGCAGTACTTC

size: -
D: -
V: TRBV6-2/TRBV6-3
J: TRBJ1-1
CDR3: CASSSYRAEAFF
DNA: TGTGCCAGCAGTTCCTACAGGGCTGAAGCTTTCTTT

size: -
D: -
V: TRBV12-3/TRBV12-4
J: TRBJ2-3
CDR3: CASSPRTSISDTQYF
DNA: TGTGCCAGCAGTCCCCGGACAAGTATTTCAGATACGCAGTATTTT

size: many
D: -
V: TRBV6-5
J: TRBJ1-6
CDR3: CASTNSYNSPLHF
DNA: TGTGCCAGCACAAACAGCTATAATTCACCCCTCCACTTT

size: many
D: -
V: TRBV7-9
J: TRBJ2-1
CDR3: CASSPRSFGTGNEQFF
DNA: TGTGCCAGCAGCCCCCGCAGCTTCGGTACCGGCAATGAGCAGTTCTTC

size: -
D: TRBD2
V: TRBV5-5
J: TRBJ2-5
CDR3: CASSFLVGGEGETQYF
DNA: TGTGCCAGCAGCTTTTTAGTCGGCGGGGAGGGGGAGACCCAGTACTTC

size: many
D: -
V: TRBV6-1
J: TRBJ2-5
CDR3: CASSGEGLVGETQYF
DNA: TGTGCCAGCAGTGGAGAGGGCCTCGTGGGTGAGACCCAGTACTTC

size: many
D: TRBD2
V: TRBV6-2/TRBV6-3
J: TRBJ2-7
CDR3: CASSQSGGAYEQYF
DNA: TGTGCCAGCAGTCAAAGCGGGGGGGCCTACGAGCAGTACTTC

size: many
D: -
V: TRBV4-2
J: TRBJ2-5
CDR3: CASSLTPGRQETQYF
DNA: TGTGCCAGCAGCCTCACGCCAGGGCGCCAAGAGACCCAGTACTTC

size: once
D: TRBD2
V: TRBV20-1
J: TRBJ2-3
CDR3: CSAMYFGTSRDTQYF
DNA: TGCAGTGCTATGTACTTCGGGACTAGCCGAGATACGCAGTATTTT

size: -
D: TRBD2
V: TRBV29-1
J: TRBJ2-1
CDR3: CSAPTSGDSYNEQFF
DNA: TGCAGCGCCCCAACTAGCGGGGACTCCTACAATGAGCAGTTCTTC

size: many
D: -
V: TRBV15
J: TRBJ1-5
CDR3: CATSSRRGLSQPQHF
DNA: TGTGCCACCAGCTCCCGCCGGGGGCTAAGTCAGCCCCAGCATTTT

size: -
D: -
V: TRBV2
J: TRBJ1-1
CDR3: CASSQTQNTEAFF
DNA: TGTGCCAGCAGTCAAACACAGAACACTGAAGCTTTCTTT

size: many
D: -
V: TRBV15
J: TRBJ2-5
CDR3: CATSRGQQETQYF
DNA: TGTGCCACCAGCAGAGGACAGCAAGAGACCCAGTACTTC

size: -
D: TRBD1
V: TRBV20-1
J: TRBJ1-5
CDR3: CSARGGGQGIDQHF
DNA: TGCAGTGCCCGGGGGGGAGGACAGGGAATCGACCAGCATTTT

size: many
D: -
V: TRBV7-2
J: TRBJ2-5
CDR3: CASSFDRQETQYF
DNA: TGTGCCAGCAGCTTCGACAGGCAAGAGACCCAGTACTTC

size: many
D: -
V: TRBV12-3/TRBV12-4
J: TRBJ2-1
CDR3: CASSAGAGPYNEQFF
DNA: TGTGCCAGCAGCGCGGGGGCGGGGCCTTACAATGAGCAGTTCTTC

size: -
D: -
V: TRBV3-1
J: TRBJ1-2
CDR3: CASSPGRPSYGYTF
DNA: TGTGCCAGCAGCCCAGGTCGTCCGTCCTATGGCTACACCTTC

size: -
D: -
V: TRBV12-3/TRBV12-4
J: TRBJ1-1
CDR3: CASSRGGGRVNTEAFF
DNA: TGTGCCAGCAGTAGAGGGGGGGGGCGGGTGAACACTGAAGCTTTCTTT

size: many
D: TRBD2
V: TRBV27
J: TRBJ2-7
CDR3: CASSLSPGGLSYEQYF
DNA: TGTGCCAGCAGTTTATCTCCGGGGGGGCTTAGTTACGAGCAGTACTTC

size: many
D: -
V: TRBV6-1
J: TRBJ2-2
CDR3: CASPGTANTGELFF
DNA: TGTGCCAGCCCCGGGACGGCGAACACCGGGGAGCTGTTTTTT

size: many
D: TRBD2
V: TRBV6-5
J: TRBJ2-1
CDR3: CASSYKLAGGIFGEQFF
DNA: TGTGCCAGCAGTTACAAACTAGCGGGGGGTATTTTCGGTGAGCAGTTCTTC

size: -
D: -
V: TRBV29-1
J: TRBJ1-1
CDR3: CSVKTGPNTEAFF
DNA: TGCAGCGTTAAAACAGGGCCGAACACTGAAGCTTTCTTT

size: few
D: -
V: TRBV20-1
J: TRBJ1-5
CDR3: CSASQDTNSNQPQHF
DNA: TGCAGTGCCAGTCAGGACACTAATAGCAATCAGCCCCAGCATTTT

size: many
D: -
V: TRBV2
J: TRBJ1-2
CDR3: CASSDRTGGYTF
DNA: TGTGCCAGCTCCGACAGGACGGGGGGCTACACCTTC

size: once
D: -
V: TRBV7-2
J: TRBJ2-3
CDR3: CASSYRGGTDTQYF
DNA: TGTGCCAGCAGCTACCGTGGGGGCACAGATACGCAGTATTTT

size: many
D: -
V: TRBV6-5
J: TRBJ1-5
CDR3: CASSPLTGPDQPQHF
DNA: TGTGCCAGCAGTCCCCTCACAGGGCCAGATCAGCCCCAGCATTTT

size: many
D: -
V: TRBV7-8
J: TRBJ1-5
CDR3: CASSPGVTSNQPQHF
DNA: TGTGCCAGCAGCCCTGGGGTGACCAGCAATCAGCCCCAGCATTTT

size: many
D: -
V: TRBV6-5
J: TRBJ1-4
CDR3: CASSYSSIRVGEKLFF
DNA: TGTGCCAGCAGTTACTCCAGTATCAGGGTCGGGGAAAAACTGTTTTTT

size: many
D: -
V: TRBV12-3/TRBV12-4
J: TRBJ2-1
CDR3: CASSGLWVRGGNEQFF
DNA: TGTGCCAGCAGTGGACTGTGGGTTAGGGGGGGCAATGAGCAGTTCTTC

size: few
D: -
V: TRBV20-1
J: TRBJ2-1
CDR3: CSASSPSRSYNEQFF
DNA: TGCAGTGCCTCCTCGCCCTCGAGATCCTACAATGAGCAGTTCTTC

size: -
D: -
V: TRBV7-2
J: TRBJ2-6
CDR3: CASSLNPDVSGANVLTF
DNA: TGTGCCAGCAGCTTAAACCCCGACGTCTCTGGGGCCAACGTCCTGACTTTC

size: -
D: -
V: TRBV3-1
J: TRBJ1-6
CDR3: CASSQGGINSPLHF
DNA: TGTGCCAGCAGCCAAGGGGGTATTAATTCACCCCTCCACTTT

size: many
D: TRBD1
V: TRBV6-5
J: TRBJ2-1
CDR3: CASRGQGYNEQFF
DNA: TGTGCCAGCAGGGGACAGGGTTACAATGAGCAGTTCTTC

size: many
D: -
V: TRBV29-1
J: TRBJ2-7
CDR3: CSVKGPGLGGEQYF
DNA: TGCAGCGTAAAGGGACCGGGTTTAGGAGGGGAGCAGTACTTC

size: -
D: -
V: TRBV6-1
J: TRBJ2-7
CDR3: CASSEVGLYEQYF
DNA: TGTGCCAGCAGTGAAGTTGGTCTCTACGAGCAGTACTTC

size: -
D: TRBD1
V: TRBV7-9
J: TRBJ2-5
CDR3: CGSSEQTGGHYNEQYF
DNA: TGTGGCAGCAGCGAACAAACAGGGGGCCATTACAATGAGCAGTACTTC

size: many
D: -
V: TRBV30
J: TRBJ2-7
CDR3: CAWRIGGLYEQYF
DNA: TGTGCCTGGAGGATAGGGGGTCTTTACGAGCAGTACTTC

size: many
D: -
V: TRBV21-1
J: TRBJ2-1
CDR3: CASSKPPQVEAGGLYSPYNEQFF
DNA: TGTGCCAGCAGCAAGCCCCCTCAGGTCGAAGCGGGGGGCCTTTACTCCCCCTACAATGAGCAGTTCTTC

size: many
D: TRBD2
V: TRBV20-1
J: TRBJ2-5
CDR3: CSARMGTSGETQYF
DNA: TGCAGTGCTAGAATGGGGACTAGTGGAGAGACCCAGTACTTC

size: -
D: -
V: TRBV28
J: TRBJ1-2
CDR3: CASSLGGDCGYTF
DNA: TGTGCCAGCAGTTTAGGAGGGGACTGTGGCTACACCTTC

size: few
D: -
V: TRBV5-1
J: TRBJ1-6
CDR3: CASSLDAGSLHF
DNA: TGCGCCAGCAGCCTCGACGCAGGCTCCCTCCACTTT

size: many
D: -
V: TRBV9
J: TRBJ2-3
CDR3: CASSAIPHPGDTQYF
DNA: TGTGCCAGCAGCGCGATCCCTCACCCGGGAGATACGCAGTATTTT

size: -
D: -
V: TRBV12-5
J: TRBJ2-2
CDR3: CASGLGVTGAYTGELFF
DNA: TGTGCTAGTGGTTTGGGCGTGACGGGGGCTTACACCGGGGAGCTGTTTTTT

size: many
D: -
V: TRBV7-9
J: TRBJ1-2
CDR3: CASSPPDRYYGYTF
DNA: TGTGCCAGCAGCCCTCCGGACAGATACTATGGCTACACCTTC

size: many
D: -
V: TRBV5-6
J: TRBJ2-3
CDR3: CASSSRDPRDTQYF
DNA: TGTGCCAGCAGCTCCCGGGACCCCCGGGATACGCAGTATTTT

size: -
D: TRBD2
V: TRBV13
J: TRBJ2-1
CDR3: CASSSRAGGGANEQFF
DNA: TGTGCCAGCAGCTCCCGGGCTGGCGGGGGGGCCAATGAGCAGTTCTTC

size: many
D: -
V: TRBV6-1
J: TRBJ2-6
CDR3: CASTGRAVGANVLTF
DNA: TGTGCCAGCACTGGGCGGGCCGTGGGGGCCAACGTCCTGACTTTC

size: -
D: -
V: TRBV27
J: TRBJ2-1
CDR3: CASSLFRSPPYNEQFF
DNA: TGTGCCAGCAGTTTATTTAGGAGCCCCCCCTACAATGAGCAGTTCTTC

size: many
D: -
V: TRBV6-2/TRBV6-3
J: TRBJ1-5
CDR3: CASSYSPAPLPQHF
DNA: TGTGCCAGCAGTTACTCTCCAGCGCCCCTGCCCCAGCATTTT

size: -
D: TRBD2
V: TRBV20-1
J: TRBJ2-6
CDR3: CSARDRVRGNSGANVLTF
DNA: TGCAGTGCTAGAGATCGGGTGCGGGGGAACTCTGGGGCCAACGTCCTGACTTTC

size: many
D: TRBD2
V: TRBV5-1
J: TRBJ2-1
CDR3: CASSLLAGAHNEQFF
DNA: TGCGCCAGCAGCTTGCTAGCGGGGGCGCACAATGAGCAGTTCTTC

size: -
D: TRBD2
V: TRBV9
J: TRBJ2-4
CDR3: CASSVAQRGGESKNIQYF
DNA: TGTGCCAGCAGCGTAGCGCAGCGGGGGGGCGAATCCAAAAACATTCAGTACTTC

size: -
D: -
V: TRBV5-6
J: TRBJ2-3
CDR3: CASSLVSLGSTDTQYF
DNA: TGTGCCAGCAGCTTGGTTTCGCTAGGGAGCACAGATACGCAGTATTTT

size: once
D: -
V: TRBV12-3/TRBV12-4
J: TRBJ2-3
CDR3: CASSLGQGASTDTQYF
DNA: TGTGCCAGCAGCTTAGGTCAGGGAGCGAGCACAGATACGCAGTATTTT